This TCR beta chain comes out of a study of cytomegalovirus exposure and HLA in healthy donors. To note about this clone: No antigen is known for it.

Overall study findings and caveats: One variant, a missense change in DCLRE1C, was linked in a later analysis to TCR beta V- and J-gene trimming. As a later analysis revealed, most CMV-associated TCR beta chains appeared HLA-restricted.

The PCR had 60 Vbeta and 13 Jbeta primers. Data came from immunoSEQ multiplex PCR; TCRdb stores just in-frame clones and leaves some out. The sample shows 150,000 to 200,000 clones, 85% to 90% of them seen only once. The ends were cut back, 4 bases at V and 0 bases at J, with 10 bases in the middle. The CDR3 sequence is 14 residues long. In germline, CDR1 is SGHRS, CDR2 YFSETQ. This TCR was sampled from a woman between 18 and 30 years old in good health and CMV-seronegative. The chain carries TRBV5-1 and TRBJ2-5; D remains unclear. The sample consisted of PBMCs. Written as DNA, the CDR3 is TGCGCCAGCAGCCGCTGGCCAGACCAAGAGACCCAGTACTTC. Translating gives CASSRWPDQETQYF. The full variable domain, in which reference TRBV5-1 and TRBJ2-5 provide the parts outside the CDR3, is KAGVTQTPRYLIKTRGQQVTLSCSPISGHRSVSWYQQTPGQGLQFLFEYFSETQRNKGNFPGRFSGRQFSNSRSEMNVSTLELGDSALYLCASSRWPDQETQYFGPGTRLLVL.